These 15 T cell receptor beta chains came from one sample sequenced in a study of regulatory dendritic cells for organ transplantation. Only in-frame clones appear in the TCRdb table, and some are missing; sequencing was by immunoSEQ multiplex PCR. The table has some 29,000 clones, approximately 80% seen once. The sequencing input was naive CD4+ T cells from blood. The subset denotes: CD45RA+ naive T cells. Receptor source: a human donor in good health.

The chain combines TRBV2 with TRBJ1-3; D might be TRBD1 (5 bases). Germline lookup yields CDR1 SNHLY and CDR2 FYNNEI. This CDR3 is 14 amino acids long. The V end lost 7 bases, the J end lost 0 bases, and 10 bases lay between the germline ends. The CDR3 coding sequence is TGTGCCAGCACCTTGACAGTCTCTGGAAACACCATATATTTT. This codes for CASTLTVSGNTIYF.

This chain connects TRBV6-6 to TRBJ1-1; 7 positions match TRBD1. The CDR3 runs to 13 residues. The junction had 4 bases not matched to a gene; V was cut back by 6 bases and J by 3 bases. The V gene's germline CDR1 is MNHNY and CDR2 SVGAGI (reference sequence). CDR3 sequence reads: CASRLQGDTEAFF. The CDR3 region has the DNA TGTGCCAGCAGATTGCAGGGGGACACTGAAGCTTTCTTT.

This chain joins TRBV7-2 and TRBJ2-3; perhaps TRBD2 as D (6 bases). The germline V gene has CDR1 SGHTA and CDR2 FQGNSA. Trimming cost V 5 bases and J 2 bases, with 17 bases left between them. The CDR3 is 16 amino acids. The CDR3 sequence is CASSPPRRGATDTQYF. The CDR3 DNA is TGTGCCAGCAGCCCCCCACGGCGGGGTGCCACAGATACGCAGTATTTT. The variable domain in full, completed from reference TRBV7-2 and TRBJ2-3, reads GAGVSQSPSNKVTEKGKDVELRCDPISGHTALYWYRQSLGQGLEFLIYFQGNSAPDKSGLPSDRFSAERTGGSVSTLTIQRTQQEDSAVYLCASSPPRRGATDTQYFGPGTRLTVL.

The V and J genes are TRBV9 and TRBJ2-1, with D uncertain. CDR1 is SGDLS, CDR2 YYNGEE, per germline. The CDR3 is made up of 15 amino acids. V was pared by 0 bases and J by 0 bases, with 7 bases between. The CDR3 coding sequence is TGTGCCAGCAGCGTAGAAGTCTACTCCTACAATGAGCAGTTCTTC. This gives the protein CASSVEVYSYNEQFF.

The chain couples TRBV10-3 to TRBJ2-7; perhaps TRBD1 as D (6 bases). V dropped 0 bases and J dropped 7 bases, with 19 bases sitting between them. The germline V gene has CDR1 ENHRY and CDR2 SYGVKD. The CDR3 covers 16 residues. The CDR3 here is CAISESFGRGVGEQYF. CDR3 nucleotide sequence: TGTGCCATCAGTGAGTCGTTTGGCAGGGGAGTGGGGGAGCAGTACTTC.

The gene calls are TRBV5-1 and TRBJ2-5; 8 nucleotides agree with TRBD1. This CDR3 region has 16 residues. J lost 1 base, V lost 1 base, and 6 bases had no gene match. Germline V gene sequence: CDR1 SGHRS, CDR2 YFSETQ. CDR3 sequence (DNA): TGCGCCAGCAGCTTGCCCCTGACAGGGGCCCAAGAGACCCAGTACTTC. Amino acids: CASSLPLTGAQETQYF. The complete variable domain, with remaining parts taken from reference TRBV5-1 and TRBJ2-5, reads KAGVTQTPRYLIKTRGQQVTLSCSPISGHRSVSWYQQTPGQGLQFLFEYFSETQRNKGNFPGRFSGRQFSNSRSEMNVSTLELGDSALYLCASSLPLTGAQETQYFGPGTRLLVL.

This chain uses TRBV4-2 with TRBJ1-2; D is possibly TRBD1 (6 bases). Looked up from germline, CDR1 is LGHNA and CDR2 is YNFKEQ. The CDR3 covers 15 residues. V lost 7 bases, J lost 4 bases, and 19 bases lay in between. As DNA, the CDR3 is TGTGCCAGCACCGATTCGAAACAGGGCCGCTATGGCTACACCTTC. It is translated as CASTDSKQGRYGYTF.

V and J are TRBV6-5 and TRBJ2-7; D remains ambiguous. CDR1 MNHEY and CDR2 SVGAGI come from the germline V gene. V was shortened by 2 bases and J by 4 bases, with 15 bases between the two germline ends. The CDR3 is 15 residues long. CDR3 loop: CASSYGRSPSYEQYF. In DNA form, the CDR3 reads TGTGCCAGCAGTTACGGGCGATCCCCATCATACGAGCAGTACTTC.

The count of this clone is one. This sequence joins TRBV27 and TRBJ2-6, with TRBD1 matching 8 bases. The CDR3 runs 17 residues. The J segment lost 0 bases and the V segment lost 5 bases, leaving 6 bases of the junction unmatched. CDR1 is MNHEY, CDR2 SMNVEV, per germline (reference sequence). The DNA for the CDR3 is TGTGCCAGCAGTCCGAGGACAGGGCGCTCTGGGGCCAACGTCCTGACTTTC. Translating gives CASSPRTGRSGANVLTF. The whole variable domain, remainder taken from reference TRBV27 and TRBJ2-6, is EAQVTQNPRYLITVTGKKLTVTCSQNMNHEYMSWYRQDPGLGLRQIYYSMNVEVTDKGDVPEGYKVSRKEKRNFPLILESPSPNQTSLYFCASSPRTGRSGANVLTFGAGSRLTVL.

V and J are TRBV29-1 and TRBJ2-7, with TRBD1 identical over 7 bases. The germline V gene has CDR1 SQVTM and CDR2 ANQGSEA. The J segment lost 3 bases and the V segment lost 7 bases, leaving 6 bases of the junction unmatched. CDR3 length equals 12 residues. The CDR3 sequence is CSAQDRNYEQYF. CDR3 nucleotide sequence: TGCAGCGCCCAGGACAGGAACTACGAGCAGTACTTC.

V and J are TRBV5-5 and TRBJ2-7, with 7 bases fitting TRBD1. The J segment lost 2 bases and the V segment lost 1 base, leaving 3 bases of the junction unmatched. The CDR3 length is 14 residues. Germline lookup yields CDR1 SGHKS and CDR2 YYEKEE (reference sequence). CDR3 protein: CASSLQGETYEQYF. CDR3 bases: TGTGCCAGCAGCTTGCAGGGGGAAACCTACGAGCAGTACTTC. Drawing the rest from reference TRBV5-5 and TRBJ2-7, the complete variable domain is DAGVTQSPTHLIKTRGQQVTLRCSPISGHKSVSWYQQVLGQGPQFIFQYYEKEERGRGNFPDRFSARQFPNYSSELNVNALLLGDSALYLCASSLQGETYEQYFGPGTRLTVT.

V is TRBV7-9 and J is TRBJ2-2, with D unresolved. In germline, CDR1 is SEHNR, CDR2 FQNEAQ (reference sequence). The ends were cut back, 5 bases at V and 0 bases at J, with 10 bases in the middle. The length of the CDR3 is 15 residues. The CDR3 region has the DNA TGTGCCAGCAGCCCAAACCCAGCGAACACCGGGGAGCTGTTTTTT. Protein: CASSPNPANTGELFF.

The rearrangement links TRBV7-9 to TRBJ1-1; D gene unclear. V gave up 2 bases and J gave up 2 bases, with 6 bases separating them. Germline assignment: CDR1 SEHNR and CDR2 FQNEAQ (reference sequence). The CDR3 is 13 amino acids. The CDR3 region has the DNA TGTGCCAGCAGCTTAACAGCTAACACTGAAGCTTTCTTT. As protein: CASSLTANTEAFF.

The V call is TRBV7-3, the J call TRBJ2-1; TRBD1 aligns across 9 bases. With V trimmed by 4 bases and J by 1 base, 11 bases remained unmatched. Germline CDR1 reads SGHTA; CDR2 reads FQGTGA. This CDR3 region has 18 residues. CDR3 DNA sequence: TGTGCCAGCAGCTCACAACCGACCGGGACAGGGTCCTACAATGAGCAGTTCTTC. It is translated as CASSSQPTGTGSYNEQFF.

The chain is built from TRBV5-1 and TRBJ2-1, with D uncertain. Trimming removed 0 bases at V and 6 bases at J, with 7 bases between. Germline V CDR1 and CDR2: SGHRS, YFSETQ. This CDR3 contains 13 residues. CDR3 sequence reads: CASSLDGVNEQFF. CDR3 DNA sequence: TGCGCCAGCAGCTTGGACGGTGTCAATGAGCAGTTCTTC.